This T cell receptor (beta chain) was captured in a study of shared clonotypes between healthy human individuals. General study findings and limits: Rarefaction curves obtained for sorted subsets showed sequencing incomplete despite large depth. It was the non-shared clonotypes that had lower generation probabilities than clonotypes shared by all four donors.

TCRdb's copy holds only in-frame clones and misses some; the assay was immunoSEQ multiplex PCR. The sample has about 590,000 clones, roughly 95% seen once; the top ten hold 0.085% to 0.11%. The naive CD8 fraction comprised CD45RO-negative cells positively selected for CCR7 and excluded terminally differentiated effector memory CD45RA+ cells. Points on this clone: Its antigen is not identified.

Sequencing was performed on naive CD8+ T cells sorted from blood. The receptor comes from a young woman in good health.

The CDR3 protein is CASSSRGARVEGYTF. CDR3 nucleotide sequence: TGTGCCAGCAGCTCCCGGGGGGCCCGGGTAGAAGGCTACACCTTC. The rearrangement joins TRBV9 to TRBJ1-2; maybe TRBD1 (6 bases). Trimming pared 4 bases from V and 8 bases from J, leaving 21 bases between. This CDR3 is built from 15 residues. From germline, CDR1 is SGDLS and CDR2 YYNGEE.